This TCR beta chain was sequenced in a study of T cell responses to AZD1222 COVID-19 vaccine. Only in-frame clones appear in the TCRdb table, and some are missing; sequencing was by immunoSEQ multiplex PCR. There are about 110,000 clones in the sample; nearly 90% occur only once, and around 3.3% lies in the top ten. The clonotype originates from an adult in good health. Sequenced material: peripheral blood, taken on day 0 of AZD1222 vaccination.

This CDR3 reads CASSSTGTSYSYF. The CDR3, as DNA: TGTGCCAGCAGTTCGACCGGGACTTCATATTCGTACTTC. The rearrangement links TRBV11-2 to TRBJ2-7; TRBD2 is a possible D gene (6 bases). Between the trimmed V and J ends, which lost 6 bases and 12 bases, there was a span of 21 bases. The CDR3 runs 13 residues. CDR1 SGHAT and CDR2 FQNNGV come from the germline V gene.